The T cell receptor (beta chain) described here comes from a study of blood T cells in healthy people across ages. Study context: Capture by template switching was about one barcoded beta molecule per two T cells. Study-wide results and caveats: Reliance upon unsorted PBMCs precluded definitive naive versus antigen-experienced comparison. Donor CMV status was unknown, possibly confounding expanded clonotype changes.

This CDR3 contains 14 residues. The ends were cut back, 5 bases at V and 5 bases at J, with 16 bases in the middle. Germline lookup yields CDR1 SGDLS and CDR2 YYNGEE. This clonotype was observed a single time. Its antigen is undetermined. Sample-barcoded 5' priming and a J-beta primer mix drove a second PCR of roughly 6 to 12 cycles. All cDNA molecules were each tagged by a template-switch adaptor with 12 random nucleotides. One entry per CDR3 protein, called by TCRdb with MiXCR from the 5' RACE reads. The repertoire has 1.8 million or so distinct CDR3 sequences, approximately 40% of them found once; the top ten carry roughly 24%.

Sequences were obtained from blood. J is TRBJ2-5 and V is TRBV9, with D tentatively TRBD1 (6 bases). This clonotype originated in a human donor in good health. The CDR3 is CASSKDSSFETQYF. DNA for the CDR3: TGTGCCAGCAGTAAGGACAGTTCGTTTGAGACCCAGTACTTC.